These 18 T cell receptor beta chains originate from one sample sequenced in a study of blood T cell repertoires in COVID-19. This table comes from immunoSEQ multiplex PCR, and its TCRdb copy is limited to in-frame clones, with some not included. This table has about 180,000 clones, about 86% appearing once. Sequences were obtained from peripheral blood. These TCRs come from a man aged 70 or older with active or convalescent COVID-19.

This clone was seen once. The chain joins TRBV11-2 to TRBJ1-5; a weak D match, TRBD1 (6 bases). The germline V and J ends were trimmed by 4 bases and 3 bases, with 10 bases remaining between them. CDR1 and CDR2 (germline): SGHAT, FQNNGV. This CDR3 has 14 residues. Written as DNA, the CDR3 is TGTGCCAGCAGCTCAGGGGTTACCAATCAGCCCCAGCATTTT. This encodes CASSSGVTNQPQHF.

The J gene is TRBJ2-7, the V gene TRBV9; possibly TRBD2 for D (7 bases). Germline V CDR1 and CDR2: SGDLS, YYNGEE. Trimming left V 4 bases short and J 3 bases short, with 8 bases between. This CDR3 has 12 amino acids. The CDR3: CASSRGGYEQYF. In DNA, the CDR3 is TGTGCCAGCAGCAGGGGGGGCTACGAGCAGTACTTC.

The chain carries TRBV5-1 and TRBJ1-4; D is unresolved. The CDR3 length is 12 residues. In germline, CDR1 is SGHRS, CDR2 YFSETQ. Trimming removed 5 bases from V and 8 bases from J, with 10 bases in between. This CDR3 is CASRRRGEKLFF. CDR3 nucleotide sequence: TGCGCCAGCAGAAGGCGGGGAGAAAAACTGTTTTTT.

The CDR3 DNA reads as TGCGCCAGCAGCTCGGACAGGGCCCTATCCTACGAGCAGTACTTC. It codes for CASSSDRALSYEQYF. The chain links TRBV5-1 to TRBJ2-7; 8 bases fit TRBD1. V shed 3 bases, J shed 1 base, and the junction held 6 bases outside the gene matches. This CDR3 comprises 15 residues. CDR1 and CDR2 (germline): SGHRS, YFSETQ.

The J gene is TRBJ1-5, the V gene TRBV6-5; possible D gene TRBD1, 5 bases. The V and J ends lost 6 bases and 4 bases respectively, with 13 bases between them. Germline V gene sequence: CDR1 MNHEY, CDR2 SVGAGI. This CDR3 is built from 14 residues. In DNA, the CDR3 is TGTGCCAGCAGACCCACGCAGGGAAATCAGCCCCAGCATTTT. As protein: CASRPTQGNQPQHF.

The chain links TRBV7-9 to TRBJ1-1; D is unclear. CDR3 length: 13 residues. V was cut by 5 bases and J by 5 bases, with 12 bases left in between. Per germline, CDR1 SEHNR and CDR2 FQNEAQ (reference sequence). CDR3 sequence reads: CASSPAAVTEAFF. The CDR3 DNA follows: TGTGCCAGCAGCCCCGCGGCAGTGACTGAAGCTTTCTTT.

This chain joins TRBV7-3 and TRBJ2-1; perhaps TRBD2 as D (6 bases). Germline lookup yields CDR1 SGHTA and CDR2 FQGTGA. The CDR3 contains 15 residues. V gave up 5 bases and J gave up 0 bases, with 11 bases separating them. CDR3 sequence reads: CASSPDGGSYNEQFF. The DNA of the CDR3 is TGTGCCAGCAGCCCCGACGGGGGCTCCTACAATGAGCAGTTCTTC.

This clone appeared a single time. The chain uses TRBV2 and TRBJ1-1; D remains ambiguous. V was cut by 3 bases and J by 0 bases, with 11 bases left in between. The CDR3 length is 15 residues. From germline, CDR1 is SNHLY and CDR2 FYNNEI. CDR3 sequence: CASSDREPMNTEAFF. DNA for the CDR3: TGTGCCAGCAGTGACCGGGAGCCCATGAACACTGAAGCTTTCTTT.

This chain's CDR3 is CASSQASAGAPYEQYF. CDR3 coding DNA: TGCGCCAGCAGCCAAGCTTCGGCGGGAGCCCCCTACGAGCAGTACTTC. The gene calls are TRBV4-3 and TRBJ2-7, with 7 bases lining up with TRBD2. The V segment lost 1 base and the J segment 2 bases; nucleotides outside the gene matches: 8. This CDR3 is 16 amino acids long. Germline V gives CDR1 LGHNA, CDR2 YSLEER.

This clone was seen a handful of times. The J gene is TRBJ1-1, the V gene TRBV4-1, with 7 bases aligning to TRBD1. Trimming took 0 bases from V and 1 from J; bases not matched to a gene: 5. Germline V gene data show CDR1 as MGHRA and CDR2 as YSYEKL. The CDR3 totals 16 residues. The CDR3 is CASSQDGTARNTEAFF. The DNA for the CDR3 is TGCGCCAGCAGCCAAGATGGGACAGCGAGGAACACTGAAGCTTTCTTT.

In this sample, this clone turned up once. CDR3 residues: CASSLAPTKGGRDTEAFF. In DNA form, the CDR3 reads TGTGCCAGCAGCTTAGCGCCGACAAAAGGAGGGAGGGACACTGAAGCTTTCTTT. The chain employs TRBV7-2 and TRBJ1-1; D unclear. The germline V and J ends were trimmed by 0 bases and 3 bases, with 20 bases remaining between them. The CDR3 totals 18 residues. Germline-derived CDR1 and CDR2 are SGHTA and FQGNSA.

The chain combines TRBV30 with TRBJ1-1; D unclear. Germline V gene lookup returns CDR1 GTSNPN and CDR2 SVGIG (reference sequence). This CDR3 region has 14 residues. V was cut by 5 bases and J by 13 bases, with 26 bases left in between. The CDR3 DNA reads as TGTGCCTGGTCCAGGAGAGCTATGATATATGGAGGTTTCTTT. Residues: CAWSRRAMIYGGFF.

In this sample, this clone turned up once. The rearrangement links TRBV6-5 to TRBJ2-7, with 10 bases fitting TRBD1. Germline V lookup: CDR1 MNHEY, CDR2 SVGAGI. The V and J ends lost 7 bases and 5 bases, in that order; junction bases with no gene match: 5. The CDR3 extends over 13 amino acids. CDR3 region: CASTRDRGHEQYF. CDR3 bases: TGTGCCAGCACTCGGGACAGGGGACACGAGCAGTACTTC.

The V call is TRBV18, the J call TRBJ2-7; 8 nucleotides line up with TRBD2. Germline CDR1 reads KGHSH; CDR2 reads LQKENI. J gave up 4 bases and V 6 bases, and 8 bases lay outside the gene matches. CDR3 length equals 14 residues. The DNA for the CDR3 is TGTGCCAGCTCGGTTACGGGGGGGGATTACGAGCAGTACTTC. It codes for CASSVTGGDYEQYF.

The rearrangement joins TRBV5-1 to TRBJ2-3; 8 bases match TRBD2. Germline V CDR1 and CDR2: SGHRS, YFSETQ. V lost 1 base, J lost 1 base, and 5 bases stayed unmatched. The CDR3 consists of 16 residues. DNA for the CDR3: TGCGCCAGCAGCTTGATGCGGCGGGGGGGCACAGATACGCAGTATTTT. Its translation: CASSLMRRGGTDTQYF.

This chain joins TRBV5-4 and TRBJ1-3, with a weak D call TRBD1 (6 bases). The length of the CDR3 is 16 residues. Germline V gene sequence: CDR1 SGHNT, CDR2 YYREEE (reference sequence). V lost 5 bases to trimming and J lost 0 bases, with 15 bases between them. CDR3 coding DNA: TGTGCCAGCAGTCATGGGGGCCGGAGCTCTGGAAACACCATATATTTT. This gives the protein CASSHGGRSSGNTIYF. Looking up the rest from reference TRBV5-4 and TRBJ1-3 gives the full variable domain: ETGVTQSPTHLIKTRGQQVTLRCSSQSGHNTVSWYQQALGQGPQFIFQYYREEENGRGNFPPRFSGLQFPNYSSELNVNALELDDSALYLCASSHGGRSSGNTIYFGEGSWLTVV.

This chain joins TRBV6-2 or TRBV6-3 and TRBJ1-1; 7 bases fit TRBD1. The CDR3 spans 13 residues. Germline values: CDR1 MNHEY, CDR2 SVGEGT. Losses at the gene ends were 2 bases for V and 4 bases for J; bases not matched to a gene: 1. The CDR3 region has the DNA TGTGCCAGCAGTTACAGGGGGCCCACTGAAGCTTTCTTT. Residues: CASSYRGPTEAFF.

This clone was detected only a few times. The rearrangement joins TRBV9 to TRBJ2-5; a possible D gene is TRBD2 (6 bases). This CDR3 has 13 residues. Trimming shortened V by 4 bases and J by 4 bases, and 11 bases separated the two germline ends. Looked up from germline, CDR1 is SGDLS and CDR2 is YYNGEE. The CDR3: CASSRRGVETQYF. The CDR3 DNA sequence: TGTGCCAGCAGCCGGCGGGGAGTAGAGACCCAGTACTTC.